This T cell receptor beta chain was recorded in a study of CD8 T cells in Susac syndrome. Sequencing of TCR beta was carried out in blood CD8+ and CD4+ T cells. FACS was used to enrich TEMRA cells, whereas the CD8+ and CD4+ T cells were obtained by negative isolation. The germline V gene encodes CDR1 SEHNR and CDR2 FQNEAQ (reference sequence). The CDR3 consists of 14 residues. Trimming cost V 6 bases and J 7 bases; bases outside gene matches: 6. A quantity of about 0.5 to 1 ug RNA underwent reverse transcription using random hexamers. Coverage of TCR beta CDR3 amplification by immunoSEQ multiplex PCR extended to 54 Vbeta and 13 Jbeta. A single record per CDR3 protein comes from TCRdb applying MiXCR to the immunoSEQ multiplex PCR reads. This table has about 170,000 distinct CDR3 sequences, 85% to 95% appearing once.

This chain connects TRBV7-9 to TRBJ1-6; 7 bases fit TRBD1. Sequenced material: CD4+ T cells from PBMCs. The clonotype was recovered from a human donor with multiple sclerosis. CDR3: CASSWDSGNSPLHF. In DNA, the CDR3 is TGTGCCAGCAGTTGGGACAGCGGGAATTCACCCCTCCACTTT. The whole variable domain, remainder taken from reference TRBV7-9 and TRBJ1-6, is DTGVSQNPRHKITKRGQNVTFRCDPISEHNRLYWYRQTLGQGPEFLTYFQNEAQLEKSRLLSDRFSAERPKGSFSTLEIQRTEQGDSAMYLCASSWDSGNSPLHFGNGTRLTVT.